The T cell receptor beta chain described here comes from a study of blood T cell repertoires in COVID-19 (TCRdb year 2020). Notes on the research overall: Collaborator samples came from the United States, Italy and Spain and covered acute and convalescent phases of COVID-19. A de-identified subject ID, COVID-19 status, age in years and sex were almost always included in the sample metadata. The repertoires were released in a freely available public database meant as a resource for research on the immune response to SARS-CoV-2. The dataset comprised deeply sampled blood TCRbeta repertoires from subjects exposed to, actively infected with, or recovered from COVID-19. The material from the prospective study consisted of cDNA or gDNA derived from T cells, B-cell-depleted T cells, or PBMCs. HLA class I and class II types, where available, came from metadata supplied by the sample provider rather than from assay-based typing. The samples were drawn from the first 160 participants of the ongoing ImmuneRACE study and from over 950 subjects provided by 6 global collaborators. Results the study describes overall, beyond this receptor: Clinical and demographic metadata were provided uncurated, with the amount varying by source and participant.

At the junction V is shortened by 1 base and J by 3 bases; bases outside the gene matches: 2. The CDR3 spans 15 residues, from the cysteine through the phenylalanine. The DNA shown is the 45-base CDR3, in frame from base 1. Reading the germline V gene (reference sequence) gives CDR1 SGHNT and CDR2 YYREEE. As to this clone: There is no known antigen for this receptor. Base qualities are not recorded, but no much larger clone differs from it by a single base.

Participants in the prospective study were aged about 18 to 89 years, lived in 24 United States geographic areas, and enrolled through a virtual design. In the prospective study, cohorts were assigned on the basis of participant-reported clinical history obtained from a screening survey and a study questionnaire. Recovered participants in ImmuneRACE Cohort 3 were defined by two consecutive negative NP/OP PCR tests, clearance by a healthcare professional, or resolution of symptoms. Mobile phlebotomists in the prospective study collected whole blood, serum and a nasopharyngeal or oropharyngeal swab from every participant. Participants in the prospective study had the option to provide additional blood draws and questionnaires over a roughly 2-month period. Before DNA extraction, prospective study blood samples were shipped either frozen or at room temperature. TCRbeta CDR3 regions were amplified from genomic DNA using the immunoSEQ Assay, a bias-controlled multiplex PCR. The authors' analysis ran thus. The number of nucleated cells in each sample was estimated by amplification of reference gene primers within the assay. Sequence reads were collapsed and filtered to measure the absolute abundance of every unique TCRbeta CDR3 rearrangement. For each sample, productive Simpson clonality was calculated by taking the square root of Simpson's diversity index across productive rearrangements. TCRdb took this table from immuneACCESS and kept in-frame rearrangements with V and J called. Such tables lack part of the clones; where checked against another copy, unresolved V genes explain under half of the gap, and the rest is unexplained. The D gene and trimming were derived from the DNA, and the V and J assignments and clone size from that table. In this sample the table shows roughly 270,000 clones, 85% of which occur a single time. The ten biggest clones cover about 2.3% of the sample.

The chain is encoded by TRBV5-4 joined to TRBJ2-1; 9 central nucleotides agree with TRBD2. This TCR derives from a woman aged 45 to 65 who had recovered from COVID-19. The sample comprised PBMCs or T cells enriched from blood (not recorded which). The nucleotide sequence is TGTGCCAGCAGCTTGACTAGCGGGCTCTACAATGAGCAGTTCTTC. Its protein product is CASSLTSGLYNEQFF.